This T cell receptor (beta chain) was sequenced in a study of T-cell memory formation after mild COVID-19 (dated by TCRdb to the early 2020s). For context, the study as a whole: TCR sequence clusters from the two donors were largely donor specific. In two donors, T-cell clones that expanded and contracted after mild COVID-19 were tracked by sequencing TCRalpha and TCRbeta repertoires over time. The cohort comprised two young, previously healthy adult volunteers, one female and one male. Points the paper makes about the study in general: Contracting CD4+ clones turned up mainly in the CM and EM memory subsets, whereas EMRA was where CD8+ clones were enriched. Some responding clones were found in pre-infection memory, which suggests that pre-existing cross-reactive memory T cells took part in the SARS-CoV-2 response. Only a couple of mild cases were covered in the study, and larger cohorts including severe cases with pre-infection samples were considered necessary. The second-wave clones that peaked on day 37 were not confirmed to be SARS-CoV-2 specific. Balanced CD4/CD8 phenotypes were observed for clones contracting from day 15 to 85, whereas a bias towards CD4+ was observed for a second wave of clones expanding from day 15 to 37.

PBMCs were isolated by Ficoll-Paque density gradient centrifugation. TCRdb shows the sequencer as Illumina NovaSeq 6000. Using 5'RACE with constant-segment primers, TCRalpha and TCRbeta cDNA libraries were constructed, with sample barcodes and unique molecular identifiers added in the process. Trizol reagent was used to extract RNA from every sample. Libraries were amplified in two PCR steps, with a second sample barcode and Illumina TruSeq adapters added in the second step. Sequencing of libraries was performed on an Illumina NovaSeq with 2 x 150 bp paired-end reads. The study's own analysis went as follows. Demultiplexing of reads and collapsing into UMI-guided consensus sequences were performed with migec v1.2.7. Using mixcr v2.1.11, the UMI consensuses were aligned to TRA and TRB V and J templates and assembled into clonotypes. A clonotype was counted as expanded or contracted only when both edgeR and NoisET called the clonotype significant, with the noise models trained on biological replicates. For edgeR calls, a false discovery rate-adjusted p below 0.01 and a log2 fold-change threshold of 1 were applied. As an exploratory analysis of dynamics, PCA with hierarchical clustering was applied to max-normalized trajectories of the 1000 most abundant clonotypes. Separately sequenced CD4+ and CD8+ repertoires were used to assign a CD4 or CD8 phenotype to each responding clone. TCRdb ran its own pipeline on the public reads, namely fastp trimming at Q25 and MiXCR clone calling, and kept in-frame beta chains. CDR3 protein duplicates are merged, each entry listing the most common genes and DNA. The V and J calls shown here were made by TCRdb, not taken from the authors' results. In this sample the table shows around 300,000 distinct CDR3 sequences, roughly an eighth of which occur a single time. The ten largest clonotypes hold 20% to 25% of the sample.

This clonotype was counted many times. This clone's antigen is unknown. Base-call qualities are not available, and no considerably larger clone is one nucleotide away. The receptor was derived from a man aged 18 to 29 who had mild COVID-19 (a few samples of this study predate the infection). The sample titles of this study are shuffled in the database, so cell type and time point are left out; the donor was told from shared clones. Specimen: PBMCs or a T cell subset sorted from them (not recorded which).

The CDR3 corresponds to CASSFSDTQYF. The sequenced DNA is TGTGCCAGCAGCTTTTCCGATACGCAGTATTTT. The V and J segments used are TRBV7-9 and TRBJ2-3, with no D gene named confidently. The CDR3 goes from the cysteine to the phenylalanine over 11 residues. Here the CDR3 DNA is all that survives: 33 bases in frame from base 1. The trim is 3 bases for V and 6 bases for J, with a gap of 4 bases between the germline ends. CDR1 and CDR2 were assigned from the germline V gene (reference sequence) as SEHNR and FQNEAQ.